The 27 T cell receptor beta chains in this list originate from one sample, sequenced in a study of Graves' ophthalmopathy and Graves' hyperthyroidism (dated by TCRdb to 2017 to 2018). Data came from an Illumina HiSeq 2000. TCR beta CDR3 regions were amplified from RNA transcripts for repertoire sequencing. A first-round RT-PCR used HTBI primers with the Qiagen OneStep RT-PCR kit, followed by a second-round multiplex PCR, size selection and purification. TCRdb passed the public sequencing reads through fastp at Q25 and MiXCR, retaining productive beta sequences. Merged by CDR3 protein, the rows form single entries marked with the most common genes and DNA. This sample lists 900,000 to 1,200,000 distinct CDR3 sequences; about two fifths were detected once. The top ten clones comprise around 10% of the sample. Sequenced input: peripheral blood or thyroid tissue (not recorded which). The receptors were sampled from an adult man with Graves' hyperthyroidism.

This clonotype was seen many times. The gene calls are TRBV20-1 and TRBJ1-5, with D unclear. Germline V gene sequence: CDR1 DFQATT, CDR2 SNEGSKA (reference sequence). Trimming stripped 2 bases from V and 2 bases from J, with 13 bases between. The CDR3 runs to 15 residues. The CDR3 DNA sequence: TGCAGTGCTAGATTCGCAAATGGGGGCAATCAGCCCCAGCATTTT. Translating gives CSARFANGGNQPQHF.

There are a few counts of this clonotype. The junction does not match germline at one end; this may be a read error. This sequence joins TRBV10-3 and TRBJ2-7; no definite D call. Looked up from germline, CDR1 is ENHRY and CDR2 is SYGVKD. This CDR3 has 15 amino acids. The CDR3 DNA reads as TGTGCCAGCAGTCCACTTACTTACGGGTCCGACGAGCAGTACTTC. Amino acids: CASSPLTYGSDEQYF.

This clonotype was recorded a few times. V usage is TRBV11-3 and J usage is TRBJ2-5, with TRBD1 identical over 9 bases. Germline V lookup: CDR1 SGHNT, CDR2 YENEEA. CDR3 length equals 18 residues. The ends lost 5 bases at V and 0 bases at J; junction bases unmatched: 13. As DNA, the CDR3 is TGTGCCAGCAGCCCGGGGGACAGGGCTCGGGTCGACCAAGAGACCCAGTACTTC. Translation gives CASSPGDRARVDQETQYF.

This clonotype was seen only a few times. The junction departs from the called germline gene at one end, perhaps through a read error. This rearrangement joins TRBV11-2 to TRBJ2-5; TRBD2 might be the D (7 bases). CDR1 SGHAT and CDR2 FQNNGV come from the germline V gene. The CDR3 length is 16 residues. The CDR3 loop is CASSQDEGGGGETQYF. Written as DNA, the CDR3 is TGCGCCAGCAGCCAAGACGAGGGAGGGGGAGGAGAGACCCAGTACTTC.

The V and J genes are TRBV7-9 and TRBJ1-2, with D perhaps TRBD1 (6 bases). V was trimmed by 6 bases and J by 2 bases, leaving 16 bases between them. There are 15 residues in the CDR3. In germline, CDR1 is SEHNR, CDR2 FQNEAQ (reference sequence). CDR3 bases: TGTGCCAGCAGGGCCTATAGTGGGGGCAACTATGGCTACACCTTC. Translated, it gives CASRAYSGGNYGYTF.

This clonotype was counted many times. This chain links TRBV5-1 with TRBJ2-7; no definite D call. Trimming removed 0 bases at V and 6 bases at J, with 10 bases between. The germline gives CDR1 SGHRS, CDR2 YFSETQ. The CDR3 is 13 amino acids. CDR3 sequence: CASSLGEGPEQYF. The CDR3 coding sequence is TGCGCCAGCAGCTTGGGTGAAGGCCCCGAGCAGTACTTC.

The sample holds a few counts of this clonotype. The junction differs from germline at one of its ends, possibly a read error. V is TRBV7-7 and J is TRBJ1-1, with TRBD1 matching 7 bases. CDR1 and CDR2 (germline): SSHAT, FNYEAQ (reference sequence). The CDR3 length is 13 residues. CDR3 sequence reads: CASSSATDRVAFF. In DNA form, the CDR3 reads TGTGCTAGCAGCTCGGCAACTGACAGGGTAGCTTTCTTT.

V gene TRBV12-3 or TRBV12-4 combines with J gene TRBJ2-7; D perhaps matches TRBD1 (5 bases). This CDR3 is built from 14 residues. V was clipped by 1 base and J by 4 bases, with 11 bases between them. CDR3 DNA: TGTGCCAGCAGTTTAGGACAGAGGCATTACGAGCAGTACTTC. This gives the protein CASSLGQRHYEQYF.

This chain joins TRBV25-1 and TRBJ1-6, with TRBD1 as a possible D gene (6 bases). The CDR3 has 15 residues. Between the trimmed V and J ends, which lost 6 bases and 7 bases, there was a span of 16 bases. Germline V gene data show CDR1 as MGHDK and CDR2 as SYGVNS. In DNA form, the CDR3 reads TGTGCCAGCAGCTCCCCCGGCGGACAGAATTCACCCCTCCACTTT. Protein: CASSSPGGQNSPLHF.

This clonotype has more than one count but fewer than ten. V usage is TRBV10-3 and J usage is TRBJ2-2; 8 bases agree with TRBD1. The CDR3 sequence is 11 residues long. Trimming took 6 bases from V and 12 from J; bases not matched to a gene: 3. The germline V gene encodes CDR1 ENHRY and CDR2 SYGVKD. The CDR3 sequence: CAIRGDRKLFF. Here the CDR3 DNA reads TGTGCCATCAGGGGGGACAGGAAGCTGTTTTTT.

With respect to this clonotype: One base away lies a much larger clone, so this may be a sequencing read error. J is TRBJ1-1 and V is TRBV5-1; D gene ambiguous. Trimming pared 7 bases from V and 3 bases from J, leaving 13 bases between. Germline CDR1 SGHRS, CDR2 YFSETQ. This CDR3 contains 13 residues. The CDR3 sequence: CASWETLDTEAFF. The DNA of the CDR3 is TGCGCCAGCTGGGAAACGTTGGACACTGAAGCTTTCTTT.

On this clonotype: A much larger clone sits a single nucleotide away, making a read error possible. The CDR3 is CASSMASTGGTYEQYF. In nucleotides, the CDR3 is TGTGCCAGTAGTATGGCTAGTACAGGGGGCACCTACGAGCAGTACTTC. This chain joins TRBV19 and TRBJ2-7; the match to TRBD1 covers 9 bases. The CDR3 is 16 amino acids. V shed 3 bases and J 2 bases; nucleotides not matched to a gene: 8. In germline, CDR1 is LNHDA, CDR2 SQIVND (reference sequence). Supplemented by reference TRBV19 and TRBJ2-7, the full variable domain reads DGGITQSPKYLFRKEGQNVTLSCEQNLNHDAMYWYRQDPGQGLRLIYYSQIVNDFQKGDIAEGYSVSREKKESFPLTVTSAQKNPTAFYLCASSMASTGGTYEQYFGPGTRLTVT.

With respect to this clonotype: Given a much more abundant clone one base away, this may be a read error. The chain has TRBV5-4 and TRBJ1-4, with 9 nucleotides matching TRBD1. The CDR3 has 17 residues. The ends lost 9 bases at V and 8 bases at J; junction bases unmatched: 20. Germline-derived CDR1 and CDR2 are SGHNT and YYREEE (reference sequence). CDR3 nucleotide sequence: TGTGCCACCCATGAGGGACAGGGAGGGTGTTCGGGAGAAAAACTGTTTTTT. This gives the protein CATHEGQGGCSGEKLFF. Looking up the rest from reference TRBV5-4 and TRBJ1-4 gives the full variable domain: ETGVTQSPTHLIKTRGQQVTLRCSSQSGHNTVSWYQQALGQGPQFIFQYYREEENGRGNFPPRFSGLQFPNYSSELNVNALELDDSALYLCATHEGQGGCSGEKLFFGSGTQLSVL.

This rearrangement joins TRBV19 to TRBJ2-5; 15 nucleotides line up with TRBD2. CDR3 length equals 17 residues. The germline gives CDR1 LNHDA, CDR2 SQIVND (reference sequence). With 7 bases clipped from V and 7 bases from J, the junction kept 13 bases outside the gene matches. The CDR3 is CASTPGTSGGPGVTQYF. The CDR3 region has the DNA TGTGCCAGTACCCCTGGGACTAGCGGGGGGCCCGGGGTGACCCAGTACTTC. Full variable domain (missing parts from reference TRBV19 and TRBJ2-5): DGGITQSPKYLFRKEGQNVTLSCEQNLNHDAMYWYRQDPGQGLRLIYYSQIVNDFQKGDIAEGYSVSREKKESFPLTVTSAQKNPTAFYLCASTPGTSGGPGVTQYFGPGTRLLVL.

In this sample, this clonotype turned up a few times. The J gene is TRBJ2-2, the V gene TRBV6-6; D may be TRBD2 (7 bases). Germline V gene lookup returns CDR1 MNHNY and CDR2 SVGAGI (reference sequence). The CDR3 runs to 15 residues. Trimming stripped 6 bases from V and 5 bases from J, with 16 bases between. CDR3 loop: CASSDGGATTGELFF. The CDR3 nucleotides read TGTGCCAGCAGCGATGGGGGGGCTACGACCGGGGAGCTGTTTTTT.

The chain recombines TRBV10-3 with TRBJ2-6; the match to TRBD1 covers 9 bases. This CDR3 contains 16 residues. V gave up 6 bases and J gave up 2 bases; unmatched junction bases: 5. The V gene's germline CDR1 is ENHRY and CDR2 SYGVKD. The CDR3 bases are TGTGCCATCAGCGGACAGGGGAGAACTGGGGCCAACGTCCTGACTTTC. It codes for CAISGQGRTGANVLTF.

This clonotype was picked up a small number of times. The chain couples TRBV5-1 to TRBJ1-1; D is ambiguous. Germline CDR1 and CDR2: SGHRS and YFSETQ. V was pared by 4 bases and J by 7 bases, with 17 bases between. The CDR3 has 14 residues. The CDR3 DNA is TGCGCCAGCAGCCTCCATCCGGATTGGATTGAAGCTTTCTTT. It yields the protein CASSLHPDWIEAFF. Together with reference TRBV5-1 and TRBJ1-1, the CDR3 gives the full variable domain: KAGVTQTPRYLIKTRGQQVTLSCSPISGHRSVSWYQQTPGQGLQFLFEYFSETQRNKGNFPGRFSGRQFSNSRSEMNVSTLELGDSALYLCASSLHPDWIEAFFGQGTRLTVV.

The chain recombines TRBV6-1 with TRBJ1-4, with D unresolved. Germline V lookup: CDR1 MNHNS, CDR2 SASEGT. The CDR3 is 15 residues long. V shed 5 bases and J shed 0 bases, with 10 bases lying between them. The CDR3 bases are TGTGCCAGCAGTAATAATCCATCAACTAATGAAAAACTGTTTTTT. It is translated as CASSNNPSTNEKLFF.

This chain connects TRBV7-2 to TRBJ1-5, with a tentative D call TRBD1 (5 bases). This CDR3 spans 14 amino acids. Trimming stripped 6 bases from V and 9 bases from J, with 18 bases between. The germline V gene has CDR1 SGHTA and CDR2 FQGNSA. The CDR3 sequence: CASSGHGPGWPQHF. In DNA, the CDR3 is TGTGCCAGCAGTGGACACGGGCCTGGATGGCCCCAGCATTTT.

This clonotype was found many times. The chain employs TRBV10-3 and TRBJ2-5; 7 bases fit TRBD2. Losses at the gene ends were 5 bases for V and 0 bases for J; bases not matched to a gene: 6. Germline loops: CDR1 ENHRY, CDR2 SYGVKD. This CDR3 contains 15 residues. The CDR3 DNA reads as TGTGCCATCAGTTCCCGGACTAGAGACCAAGAGACCCAGTACTTC. Its translation is CAISSRTRDQETQYF.

This clonotype was recorded only once. The chain is built from TRBV3-1 and TRBJ2-2; no definite D call. The V gene lost 1 base and the J gene lost 0 bases, with 6 bases spanning the gap. Germline values: CDR1 LGHDT, CDR2 YNNKEL (reference sequence). This CDR3 is built from 15 residues. This chain's CDR3 is CASSQGHTNTGELFF. As DNA, the CDR3 is TGTGCCAGCAGCCAAGGACATACGAACACCGGGGAGCTGTTTTTT.

This chain connects TRBV7-9 to TRBJ2-7, with D unclear. This CDR3 contains 17 residues. The germline V and J ends were trimmed by 4 bases and 0 bases, with 19 bases remaining between them. CDR1 is SEHNR, CDR2 FQNEAQ, per germline (reference sequence). This CDR3 is CASSSERTAVSSYEQYF. CDR3 DNA sequence: TGTGCCAGCAGCTCAGAAAGAACGGCAGTGAGCTCCTACGAGCAGTACTTC.

The J gene is TRBJ1-1, the V gene TRBV7-2; 8 bases are a match to TRBD1. V shed 9 bases and J 11 bases; nucleotides not matched to a gene: 17. The CDR3 consists of 14 residues. The germline gives CDR1 SGHTA, CDR2 FQGNSA. This CDR3 reads CASSGQGAYGRAFF. CDR3 nucleotide sequence: TGTGCCAGTAGTGGTCAGGGGGCGTACGGGAGGGCTTTCTTT.

Many counts were recorded for this clonotype. This chain links TRBV12-3 or TRBV12-4 with TRBJ1-3; no clear D gene. V shed 4 bases and J shed 10 bases, with 8 bases lying between them. The length of the CDR3 is 11 residues. CDR3 nucleotides: TGTGCCAGCAGTTGGGAGGGAACCATATATTTT. It is translated as CASSWEGTIYF.

Ten or more counts support this clonotype. The chain uses TRBV25-1 and TRBJ1-4; D may be TRBD1 (6 bases). This CDR3 spans 14 amino acids. Germline loops: CDR1 MGHDK, CDR2 SYGVNS. Trimming left V 2 bases short and J 6 bases short, with 10 bases between. The CDR3 bases are TGTGCCAGCAGTGAACACAGGGCCGATGAAAAACTGTTTTTT. It encodes CASSEHRADEKLFF.

The V and J genes are TRBV9 and TRBJ1-2; TRBD1 matches at 8 bases. V was pared by 4 bases and J by 8 bases, with 13 bases of the junction left unmatched. CDR3 length: 15 amino acids. The germline CDR1 and CDR2 sequences are SGDLS and YYNGEE. As DNA, the CDR3 is TGTGCCAGCAGCTCAATGGACAGGGAAGTTCGCGGCTACACCTTC. Translated, it gives CASSSMDREVRGYTF.

Regarding this clonotype: This clone may be a read error of a much larger clone one base away. The chain joins TRBV12-3 or TRBV12-4 to TRBJ2-7; D call uncertain. This CDR3 contains 14 residues. V dropped 5 bases and J dropped 5 bases, with 16 bases sitting between them. The CDR3 bases are TGTGCCAGCAGTATAACACAGCTAGGCGACGAGCAGTACTTC. This translates into CASSITQLGDEQYF.